The clone carrying this T cell receptor beta chain was found a few times. The antigen remains unidentified. RNA transcripts gave rise to amplified TCR beta CDR3 regions. The primer set for the first-round RT-PCR of the TCR CDR3 was HTBI. In TCRdb, the multiplex PCR reads were re-called with MiXCR into one record per CDR3 protein. In the table there are hundreds of thousands of distinct CDR3 sequences, over 15% of which are singletons. Germline V gene data show CDR1 as SGHRS and CDR2 as YFSETQ. V shed 1 base, J shed 3 bases, and the junction held 5 bases outside the gene matches. The CDR3 is made up of 16 amino acids. This sample is part of a study of T cells in Graves' hyperthyroidism and ophthalmopathy. Study background: Initial diagnosis, before any treatment, was when peripheral blood was collected.

Whole-study results and caveats: Blood held most thyroid clonotypes expanded above 0.001 frequency.

Stable Graves' hyperthyroidism meant no ophthalmopathy progression within 18 months. Diagnostic assessment was based on clinical symptoms, serum thyroxine and TRAb, thyroid ultrasound and orbital computed tomography. This rearrangement joins TRBV5-1 to TRBJ1-2, with 11 bases matching TRBD1. This receptor was identified in a young woman with Graves' hyperthyroidism. Sequenced sample: blood. The CDR3 loop is CASSLPGTGGDYGYTF. CDR3 nucleotides: TGCGCCAGCAGCTTGCCCGGGACAGGGGGAGACTATGGCTACACCTTC.